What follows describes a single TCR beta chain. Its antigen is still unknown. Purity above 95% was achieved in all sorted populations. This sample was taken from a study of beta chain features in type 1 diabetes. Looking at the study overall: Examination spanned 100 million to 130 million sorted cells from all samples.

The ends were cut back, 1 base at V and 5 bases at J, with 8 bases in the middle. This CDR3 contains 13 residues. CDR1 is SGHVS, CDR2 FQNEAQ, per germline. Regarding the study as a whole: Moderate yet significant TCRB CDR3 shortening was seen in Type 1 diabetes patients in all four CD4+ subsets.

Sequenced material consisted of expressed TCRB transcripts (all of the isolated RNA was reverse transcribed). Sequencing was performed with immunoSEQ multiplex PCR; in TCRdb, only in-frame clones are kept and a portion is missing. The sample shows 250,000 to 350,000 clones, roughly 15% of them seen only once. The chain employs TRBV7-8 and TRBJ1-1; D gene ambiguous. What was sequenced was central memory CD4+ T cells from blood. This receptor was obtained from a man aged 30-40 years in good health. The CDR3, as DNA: TGTGCCAGCAGCTTAGACCGTAGAACTGAAGCTTTCTTT. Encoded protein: CASSLDRRTEAFF.